This TCR beta chain was profiled in a study of T cell repertoires in ileal Crohn's disease. The protocol was immunoSEQ multiplex PCR, while the TCRdb copy is restricted to in-frame clones and leaves out a portion. The sample includes some 2,100 clones, around 90% seen only once; the top ten take about a tenth. Germline CDR1 SQVTM, CDR2 ANQGSEA. The ends lost 5 bases at V and 5 bases at J; junction bases unmatched: 4. The CDR3 runs 13 residues. The time point denotes: proximal margin of the surgical specimen (macroscopically non-inflamed). The source is an adult with Crohn's disease. V and J are TRBV29-1 and TRBJ2-1, with 9 bases matching TRBD2. Specimen: ileal tissue. The CDR3 DNA is TGCAGCGTTCAGCGGGGGGTCCACAATGAGCAGTTCTTC. Protein product: CSVQRGVHNEQFF.